Shown below are 30 T cell receptor beta chains from a single sample sequenced in a study of identical twins (TCRdb year 2016). The method was 5' RACE. The run used an Illumina HiSeq 2000. Using fastp at Q25 and MiXCR, TCRdb reprocessed the public reads and kept productive beta chains. Rows matching on CDR3 protein sequence are summarized as one entry with the most common DNA and genes. This sample comprises some 500,000 distinct CDR3 sequences, around 9.6% of them detected only once. The ten biggest clones cover 2.5% to 3.5% of the sample. This sample was shared with a second study, whose subject was yellow fever vaccine responses in identical twins.

The specimen sequenced was PBMCs. The receptors stem from a woman aged 18-29 years in good health.

This clonotype was seen more than once but under ten times. This sequence joins TRBV19 and TRBJ2-7; unclear D gene. Germline loops: CDR1 LNHDA, CDR2 SQIVND (reference sequence). V lost 5 bases and J lost 2, with 10 bases in between. The CDR3 has 13 amino acids. This chain's CDR3 is CASSPAEAYEQYF. The DNA for the CDR3 is TGTGCCAGTAGTCCTGCCGAGGCCTACGAGCAGTACTTC. The entire variable domain, with the rest obtained from reference TRBV19 and TRBJ2-7, is as follows: DGGITQSPKYLFRKEGQNVTLSCEQNLNHDAMYWYRQDPGQGLRLIYYSQIVNDFQKGDIAEGYSVSREKKESFPLTVTSAQKNPTAFYLCASSPAEAYEQYFGPGTRLTVT.

This clonotype was detected only a few times. The rearrangement joins TRBV20-1 to TRBJ2-5, with 12 bases identical to TRBD2. V lost 5 bases to trimming and J lost 4 bases; unmatched junction nucleotides: 8. Per the germline V gene, CDR1 is DFQATT and CDR2 is SNEGSKA (reference sequence). CDR3 length: 15 amino acids. DNA of the CDR3: TGCAGTGCTTTTACTAGCGGGGGGTTATCAGAGACCCAGTACTTC. Amino acid sequence: CSAFTSGGLSETQYF.

There are many counts of this clonotype. The chain is built from TRBV12-3 or TRBV12-4 and TRBJ1-5; D may be TRBD1 (6 bases). Trimming removed 3 bases from V and 7 bases from J, with 13 bases in between. This CDR3 contains 14 residues. The DNA of the CDR3 is TGTGCCAGCAGTTTGTGGGGGGCGGAACAGCCCCAGCATTTT. Translated: CASSLWGAEQPQHF.

At least ten counts were recorded for this clonotype. This chain joins TRBV24-1 and TRBJ2-1; D is undetermined. Germline V gene lookup returns CDR1 KGHDR and CDR2 SFDVKD. This CDR3 contains 13 residues. V lost 4 bases, J lost 4 bases, and 7 bases lay in between. The CDR3 protein is CATSDQKYNEQFF. Here the CDR3 DNA reads TGTGCCACCAGTGACCAGAAATACAATGAGCAGTTCTTC.

The CDR3 sequence: CASSPRRGEETQYF. The CDR3 DNA reads TGTGCCAGCAGTCCAAGGAGGGGAGAAGAGACCCAGTACTTC. The chain is built from TRBV11-2 and TRBJ2-5; tentatively, D is TRBD2 (6 bases). The CDR3 consists of 14 residues. CDR1 SGHAT and CDR2 FQNNGV come from the germline V gene. Trimming left V 6 bases short and J 3 bases short, with 14 bases between.

This clonotype was counted many times. The chain has TRBV6-1 and TRBJ1-1; D unresolved. With 3 bases removed from V and 3 bases from J, the gap between germline ends came to 8 bases. CDR3 size: 13 residues. Germline loops: CDR1 MNHNS, CDR2 SASEGT. The CDR3 loop reads CASSDGRYTEAFF. The CDR3 DNA sequence: TGTGCCAGCAGTGACGGGAGGTACACTGAAGCTTTCTTT.

The chain couples TRBV15 to TRBJ1-5; possibly TRBD1 for D (6 bases). The germline V gene has CDR1 LNHNV and CDR2 YYDKDF (reference sequence). V was pared by 0 bases and J by 7 bases, with 13 bases between. This CDR3 is built from 15 residues. The CDR3 DNA sequence: TGTGCCACCAGCAGAGATGGGAGGGGGAAGCAGCCCCAGCATTTT. It specifies CATSRDGRGKQPQHF.

This clonotype was observed many times. This chain links TRBV10-2 with TRBJ1-1; no clear D. The CDR3 runs to 13 residues. The V gene lost 6 bases and the J gene lost 4 bases, with 12 bases spanning the gap. Germline-derived CDR1 and CDR2 are WSHSY and SAAADI. CDR3 DNA: TGCGCCAGCAGAGCGGGTTTAGTCACTGAAGCTTTCTTT. Residues: CASRAGLVTEAFF.

This clonotype was detected only a few times. The rearrangement links TRBV20-1 to TRBJ2-7; perhaps TRBD1 as D (5 bases). The V and J ends lost 3 bases and 3 bases respectively, with 12 bases between them. The CDR3 runs 13 residues. Looked up from germline, CDR1 is DFQATT and CDR2 is SNEGSKA (reference sequence). The CDR3 spells CSARFTQVYEQYF. CDR3 DNA: TGCAGTGCTAGGTTTACACAGGTCTACGAGCAGTACTTC.

In this sample, this clonotype turned up a few times. V is TRBV5-8 and J is TRBJ2-7, with D possibly being TRBD1 (6 bases). The length of the CDR3 is 14 residues. Germline V CDR1 and CDR2: SGHTS, YDEGEE. Deletions cut 3 bases from V and 2 bases from J, with 12 bases between. The CDR3 DNA reads TGTGCCAGCAGCTCCCGGGACACAGCCTACGAGCAGTACTTC. It codes for CASSSRDTAYEQYF.

This clonotype occurred a few times. V gene TRBV27 combines with J gene TRBJ2-1; D not certain. Deletions cut 2 bases from V and 5 bases from J, with 7 bases between. This CDR3 has 13 amino acids. CDR1 MNHEY and CDR2 SMNVEV come from the germline V gene (reference sequence). The CDR3 is CASSLIGNNEQFF. The CDR3 coding sequence is TGTGCCAGCAGTTTAATAGGCAACAATGAGCAGTTCTTC.

This clonotype was seen at least ten times. The chain is built from TRBV10-3 and TRBJ1-5; weak D call: TRBD1 (5 bases). The germline V gene has CDR1 ENHRY and CDR2 SYGVKD. Trimming removed 8 bases from V and 3 bases from J, with 8 bases in between. The CDR3 contains 12 residues. The CDR3 sequence is CAIRDDNQPQHF. The CDR3 DNA sequence: TGTGCCATCCGGGACGACAATCAGCCCCAGCATTTT.

This clonotype was seen at least ten times. The chain uses TRBV12-3 or TRBV12-4 and TRBJ1-1, with TRBD1 matching 7 bases. Unmatched junction bases numbered 10, after V lost 6 bases and J lost 6 bases. The CDR3 spans 14 residues. In nucleotides, the CDR3 is TGTGCCAGCAGAAGACAGGGAAAAGTGGCTGAAGCTTTCTTT. Translation: CASRRQGKVAEAFF.

This clonotype was seen many times. The V and J genes are TRBV20-1 and TRBJ2-4; D might be TRBD1 (6 bases). Germline V gives CDR1 DFQATT, CDR2 SNEGSKA (reference sequence). The germline V and J ends were trimmed by 4 bases and 8 bases, with 21 bases remaining between them. This CDR3 is built from 15 residues. In DNA, the CDR3 is TGCAGTGCTACTAAGTCCGGGACACCAGAGGACATTCAGTACTTC. It specifies CSATKSGTPEDIQYF.

Many counts were recorded for this clonotype. CDR3 protein: CASSLARLAGDYEQYF. Here the CDR3 DNA reads TGCGCCAGCAGCTTGGCCCGACTAGCGGGAGACTACGAGCAGTACTTC. The chain recombines TRBV5-1 with TRBJ2-7; 12 bases fit TRBD2. The V segment lost 0 bases and the J segment 3 bases; nucleotides outside the gene matches: 4. CDR1 and CDR2 (germline): SGHRS, YFSETQ. The CDR3 runs 16 residues. Full variable domain (outside the CDR3, taken from reference TRBV5-1 and TRBJ2-7): KAGVTQTPRYLIKTRGQQVTLSCSPISGHRSVSWYQQTPGQGLQFLFEYFSETQRNKGNFPGRFSGRQFSNSRSEMNVSTLELGDSALYLCASSLARLAGDYEQYFGPGTRLTVT.

V usage is TRBV4-1 and J usage is TRBJ1-6, with TRBD1 matching over 9 bases. Germline trimming cut 6 bases from V and 8 bases from J; bases unmatched to any gene: 11. The CDR3 sequence is 16 residues long. Germline CDR1 MGHRA, CDR2 YSYEKL. CDR3 sequence: CASRLRRDRVDSPLHF. The CDR3 DNA follows: TGCGCCAGCAGACTCAGAAGGGACAGGGTGGATTCACCCCTCCACTTT.

The table lists this clonotype with a few counts. V is TRBV27 and J is TRBJ2-1; 7 positions match TRBD1. Germline V gene sequence: CDR1 MNHEY, CDR2 SMNVEV (reference sequence). Trimming removed 0 bases from V and 7 bases from J; junction bases left unmatched: 15. The CDR3 loop spans 18 amino acids. The CDR3 coding sequence is TGTGCCAGCAGTTTATCACCTGGTGGAGCGGACAGGAGAAATGAGCAGTTCTTC. It is translated as CASSLSPGGADRRNEQFF.

This clonotype was observed at least ten times. The V and J genes are TRBV6-4 and TRBJ2-1, with TRBD2 identical over 9 bases. This CDR3 region has 14 residues. Trimming removed 4 bases from V and 6 bases from J; junction bases left unmatched: 4. The germline V gene encodes CDR1 MRHNA and CDR2 SNTAGT. CDR3 in amino acids: CASSGAGGLNEQFF. DNA for the CDR3: TGTGCCAGCAGTGGCGCGGGGGGGCTCAATGAGCAGTTCTTC.

This clonotype has only a few counts. The rearrangement links TRBV15 to TRBJ2-2; possible D gene TRBD1, 6 bases. The CDR3 spans 14 residues. Per germline, CDR1 LNHNV and CDR2 YYDKDF (reference sequence). V lost 3 bases and J lost 4, with 9 bases in between. CDR3 coding DNA: TGTGCCACCAGCAGGAACAGGGCCACCGGGGAGCTGTTTTTT. Protein product: CATSRNRATGELFF.

About this clonotype itself: A much larger clone lies a single base off, so this may be a read error. This rearrangement joins TRBV20-1 to TRBJ2-3; tentative D call: TRBD1 (5 bases). Germline values: CDR1 DFQATT, CDR2 SNEGSKA (reference sequence). The CDR3 is 14 amino acids. V lost 3 bases and J lost 8, with 18 bases in between. The CDR3 loop is CSASRAWASSTQYF. The CDR3 nucleotides read TGCAGTGCTAGCAGGGCGTGGGCATCTTCTACGCAGTATTTT.

With respect to this clonotype: One junction end disagrees with the germline gene, perhaps due to a read error. The chain recombines TRBV28 with TRBJ2-5, with 16 bases matching TRBD2. The germline CDR1 and CDR2 sequences are MDHEN and SYDVKM. The CDR3 is made up of 16 amino acids. For the CDR3, the DNA is TGTGCCAGCCGACACCCGGGACTAGCGGGAGGGCCTTCATTGGACTTC. It yields the protein CASRHPGLAGGPSLDF.

Many counts were recorded for this clonotype. The chain recombines TRBV20-1 with TRBJ2-7, with no clear D. V lost 0 bases and J 3 bases, leaving 12 bases between the germline ends. The CDR3 sequence is 14 residues long. Germline-derived CDR1 and CDR2 are DFQATT and SNEGSKA (reference sequence). CDR3 DNA sequence: TGCAGTGCTAGAGATGCGCAACTCAACTACGAGCAGTACTTC. Translating it yields CSARDAQLNYEQYF.

This clonotype was counted ten times or more. The V call is TRBV10-3, the J call TRBJ2-3; no clear D gene. The CDR3 consists of 12 residues. V lost 8 bases to trimming and J lost 6 bases, with 12 bases between them. Germline CDR1 is ENHRY and CDR2 is SYGVKD. This chain's CDR3 is CAIGAELDTQYF. The DNA for the CDR3 is TGTGCCATCGGAGCCGAGCTGGATACGCAGTATTTT.

This clonotype was observed at least ten times. The gene calls are TRBV13 and TRBJ1-1; 7 nucleotides agree with TRBD1. Germline CDR1 reads PRHDT; CDR2 reads FYEKMQ (reference sequence). The CDR3 consists of 15 residues. With 5 bases clipped from V and 6 bases from J, the junction kept 12 bases outside the gene matches. This CDR3 is CASSIGGGGWAEAFF. In nucleotides, the CDR3 is TGTGCCAGCAGCATCGGAGGGGGCGGATGGGCTGAAGCTTTCTTT.

This clonotype was recorded at least ten times. The chain employs TRBV7-2 and TRBJ1-4, with D hard to call. V gave up 6 bases and J gave up 5 bases, with 13 bases separating them. CDR1 and CDR2 (germline): SGHTA, FQGNSA. The CDR3 contains 14 residues. As DNA, the CDR3 is TGTGCCAGCAGACCTCCGGGAAAGAATGAAAAACTGTTTTTT. Protein sequence: CASRPPGKNEKLFF. Full variable domain (rest looked up from reference TRBV7-2 and TRBJ1-4): GAGVSQSPSNKVTEKGKDVELRCDPISGHTALYWYRQSLGQGLEFLIYFQGNSAPDKSGLPSDRFSAERTGGSVSTLTIQRTQQEDSAVYLCASRPPGKNEKLFFGSGTQLSVL.

DNA of the CDR3: TGTGCCAGCAGTGAAGGCCCGCTCCTCTCCTACGAGCAGTACTTC. Encoded protein: CASSEGPLLSYEQYF. The V and J genes are TRBV2 and TRBJ2-7; D is uncertain. Deletions cut 1 base from V and 0 bases from J, with 10 bases between. Germline V gene sequence: CDR1 SNHLY, CDR2 FYNNEI. The length of the CDR3 is 15 residues.

CDR3 loop: CASSQMTGGYTDTQYF. CDR3 coding DNA: TGTGCCAGCAGCCAAATGACAGGGGGATACACAGATACGCAGTATTTT. This chain joins TRBV4-2 and TRBJ2-3, with 9 bases fitting TRBD1. V lost 2 bases to trimming and J lost 2 bases; unmatched junction nucleotides: 5. The CDR3 sequence is 16 residues long. Germline values: CDR1 LGHNA, CDR2 YNFKEQ.

Worth noting for this clonotype: An end of the junction differs from the germline gene, which may be a read error. The gene calls are TRBV11-2 and TRBJ2-5; 9 bases agree with TRBD1. CDR1 SGHAT and CDR2 FQNNGV come from the germline V gene. The length of the CDR3 is 17 residues. The CDR3 loop is CASSVEITGTGRETQYF. CDR3 DNA sequence: TGTGCCAGCAGCGTAGAAATAACCGGGACAGGGCGAGAGACCCAGTACTTC.

The V gene is TRBV20-1, the J gene TRBJ1-1; TRBD1 matches 7 bases. With 6 bases clipped from V and 4 bases from J, the junction kept 8 bases outside the gene matches. The CDR3 extends over 13 amino acids. The germline V gene encodes CDR1 DFQATT and CDR2 SNEGSKA (reference sequence). CDR3 nucleotide sequence: TGCAGTGCAGAGACAGGGCGGGTCACTGAAGCTTTCTTT. Translated, it gives CSAETGRVTEAFF.

This clonotype was recorded at least ten times. V and J are TRBV7-9 and TRBJ2-5; 7 bases are shared with TRBD1. V lost 7 bases, J lost 0 bases, and 8 bases stayed unmatched. CDR3 length: 15 residues. Germline V gene lookup returns CDR1 SEHNR and CDR2 FQNEAQ (reference sequence). The CDR3 is CASKDPDRDQETQYF. The DNA for the CDR3 is TGTGCCAGCAAGGACCCTGACAGGGACCAAGAGACCCAGTACTTC.